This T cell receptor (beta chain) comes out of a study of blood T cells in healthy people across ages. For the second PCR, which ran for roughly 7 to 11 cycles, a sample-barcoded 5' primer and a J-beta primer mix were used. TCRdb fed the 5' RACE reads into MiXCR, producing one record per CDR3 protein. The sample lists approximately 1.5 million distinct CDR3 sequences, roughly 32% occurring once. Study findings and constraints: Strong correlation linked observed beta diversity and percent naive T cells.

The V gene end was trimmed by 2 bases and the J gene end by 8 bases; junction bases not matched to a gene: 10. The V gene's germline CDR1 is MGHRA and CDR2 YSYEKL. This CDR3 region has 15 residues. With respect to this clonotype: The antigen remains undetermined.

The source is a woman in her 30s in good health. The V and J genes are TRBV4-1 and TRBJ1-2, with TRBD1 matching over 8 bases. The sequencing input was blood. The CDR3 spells CASSQLPGQGFGYTF. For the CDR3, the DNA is TGCGCCAGCAGCCAACTCCCCGGACAGGGTTTCGGCTACACCTTC.